Below are 26 T cell receptor beta chains sequenced from a single sample in a study of T cell responses to AZD1222 COVID-19 vaccine (dated by TCRdb to the early 2020s). The sample's time point label, decoded: about 28 days (+/-7) after the second vaccine dose. The treatment or condition label here, explained by the study, means: meningococcal conjugate vaccine given as trial control. Library construction relied on the immunoSEQ multiplex PCR assay. TCRdb took this table from immuneACCESS and kept in-frame rearrangements with V and J called. Such tables lack part of the clones; where checked against another copy, unresolved V genes explain under half of the gap, and the rest is unexplained. The sample profile shows 120,000 to 150,000 clones; about 90% of them were found once. Clones ranked in the top ten supply 7.5% to 8% of the sample. This specimen consisted of peripheral blood, obtained 28 days after the second dose of the MenACWY control vaccine. All receptors derive from an adult who received the MenACWY meningococcal vaccine as a control.

The chain links TRBV7-2 to TRBJ2-1; TRBD2 might be the D (6 bases). Trimming removed 1 base from V and 8 bases from J, with 18 bases in between. The V gene's germline CDR1 is SGHTA and CDR2 FQGNSA. CDR3 size: 16 residues. CDR3 in amino acids: CASSLEWGVALDEQFF. The CDR3, as DNA: TGTGCCAGCAGCTTAGAGTGGGGGGTGGCGTTGGATGAGCAGTTCTTC.

The J gene is TRBJ1-4, the V gene TRBV18, with TRBD1 identical over 7 bases. Germline loops: CDR1 KGHSH, CDR2 LQKENI. The V segment lost 3 bases and the J segment 3 bases; nucleotides outside the gene matches: 4. The CDR3 totals 15 residues. The CDR3 coding sequence is TGTGCCAGCTCACCTCCGGGACAGTCTAATGAAAAACTGTTTTTT. It translates to CASSPPGQSNEKLFF.

V and J are TRBV6-5 and TRBJ1-3; D gene uncertain. This CDR3 has 14 amino acids. V dropped 6 bases and J dropped 2 bases, with 11 bases sitting between them. Germline CDR1 MNHEY, CDR2 SVGAGI. The CDR3 here is CASSPTLTGNTIYF. The CDR3 region has the DNA TGTGCCAGCAGCCCGACGTTAACTGGAAACACCATATATTTT.

V gene TRBV2 combines with J gene TRBJ1-2; 10 positions agree with TRBD1. CDR3 length: 14 amino acids. Germline CDR1 and CDR2: SNHLY and FYNNEI. The V segment lost 8 bases and the J segment 7 bases; nucleotides outside the gene matches: 10. The CDR3 nucleotides read TGTGCCAGCTCCGGTTCGAGACAGGGGGCTGGCTACACCTTC. The encoded protein is CASSGSRQGAGYTF.

This rearrangement joins TRBV6-5 to TRBJ2-2; D might be TRBD2 (5 bases). The V end was cut by 10 bases, the J end by 3 bases, with 18 bases between. The germline gives CDR1 MNHEY, CDR2 SVGAGI. This CDR3 comprises 15 residues. CDR3 loop: CAIPLQLGDTGELFF. CDR3 DNA sequence: TGTGCCATCCCGCTCCAACTCGGGGACACCGGGGAGCTGTTTTTT.

The chain carries TRBV18 and TRBJ1-4; TRBD1 aligns across 7 bases. The V and J ends lost 3 bases and 4 bases, in that order; junction bases with no gene match: 8. CDR1 is KGHSH, CDR2 LQKENI, per germline. The CDR3 loop spans 16 amino acids. This CDR3 is CASSPFDRDLNEKLFF. For the CDR3, the DNA is TGTGCCAGCTCACCTTTCGACAGGGACCTTAATGAAAAACTGTTTTTT.

The chain combines TRBV5-6 with TRBJ1-4; no clear D. The V gene lost 2 bases and the J gene lost 7 bases, with 12 bases spanning the gap. Germline assignment: CDR1 SGHDT and CDR2 YYEEEE. The CDR3 sequence is 14 residues long. The CDR3 reads CASSLRSRAEKLFF. The CDR3 region has the DNA TGTGCCAGCAGCTTAAGGTCCCGGGCTGAAAAACTGTTTTTT.

This chain joins TRBV11-2 and TRBJ2-1, with no clear D. Trimming shortened V by 5 bases and J by 4 bases, and 6 bases separated the two germline ends. The CDR3 is 12 residues long. Looked up from germline, CDR1 is SGHAT and CDR2 is FQNNGV. The DNA of the CDR3 is TGTGCCAGCAGCCCAGAATACAATGAGCAGTTCTTC. Encoded protein: CASSPEYNEQFF.

This clone was seen only a few times. The chain combines TRBV14 with TRBJ2-5; D possibly corresponds to TRBD2 (6 bases). CDR1 and CDR2 from the germline V gene are SGHDN and FVKESK. Trimming cost V 4 bases and J 3 bases, with 15 bases left between them. CDR3 size: 15 residues. The CDR3 sequence is CASSPLMTGEETQYF. In DNA, the CDR3 is TGTGCCAGCAGCCCGCTTATGACGGGAGAAGAGACCCAGTACTTC.

The chain employs TRBV19 and TRBJ2-7, with TRBD1 matching over 7 bases. Trimming at V came to 6 bases and at J to 3 bases, leaving 5 bases not matched to a gene. Germline CDR1 LNHDA, CDR2 SQIVND (reference sequence). CDR3 size: 13 residues. DNA of the CDR3: TGTGCCAGTAGAGGGACAGAGTTCTACGAGCAGTACTTC. Its translation is CASRGTEFYEQYF.

This clone was counted a few times. The V and J genes are TRBV6-5 and TRBJ2-7; D may be TRBD1 or TRBD2 (5 bases each). Germline CDR1 is MNHEY and CDR2 is SVGAGI. Deletions cut 6 bases from V and 5 bases from J, with 14 bases between. The CDR3 has 13 residues. The CDR3 is CASSKRLGDEQYF. CDR3 nucleotides: TGTGCCAGCAGCAAAAGATTGGGGGACGAGCAGTACTTC.

The chain employs TRBV24-1 and TRBJ2-7, with TRBD2 identical over 13 bases. This CDR3 has 15 residues. CDR1 and CDR2 from the germline V gene are KGHDR and SFDVKD. Trimming took 3 bases from V and 5 from J; bases not matched to a gene: 3. The CDR3 nucleotides read TGTGCCACCAGTGATCCCGGACTAGCGGGAGACGAGCAGTACTTC. This translates into CATSDPGLAGDEQYF.

This clone was seen only a few times. The genes are TRBV6-5 and TRBJ2-7, with unresolved D. In germline, CDR1 is MNHEY, CDR2 SVGAGI. The CDR3 extends over 14 amino acids. The germline V and J ends were trimmed by 5 bases and 6 bases, with 17 bases remaining between them. The CDR3 sequence: CASSPDLRRSEQYF. The CDR3 DNA reads TGTGCCAGCAGTCCGGACCTCAGGCGTAGCGAGCAGTACTTC.

The DNA of the CDR3 is TGTGCCAGCAGCGTAAGTGGGAAAGGAAAACTGTTTTTT. Its protein product is CASSVSGKGKLFF. The rearrangement joins TRBV9 to TRBJ1-4; D is ambiguous. The CDR3 consists of 13 residues. Trimming left V 1 base short and J 10 bases short, with 11 bases between. CDR1 SGDLS and CDR2 YYNGEE come from the germline V gene.

The CDR3 nucleotides read TGTGCCAGCAGCTCCCGAGGACAGGGCCGAAATGAAAAACTGTTTTTT. It codes for CASSSRGQGRNEKLFF. This sequence joins TRBV11-1 and TRBJ1-4; 8 bases fit TRBD1. There are 16 residues in the CDR3. Germline values: CDR1 SGHAT, CDR2 FQDESV (reference sequence). V trimming: 4 bases; J trimming: 5 bases; junction bases outside the gene matches: 9.

V usage is TRBV30 and J usage is TRBJ2-2; D unclear. Trimming removed 5 bases from V and 6 bases from J, with 7 bases in between. The CDR3 is 11 residues long. Germline values: CDR1 GTSNPN, CDR2 SVGIG (reference sequence). CDR3 sequence (DNA): TGTGCCTGGTCGCTATCCGGGGAGCTGTTTTTT. Its protein is CAWSLSGELFF.

The chain joins TRBV3-1 (or the pseudogene TRBV3-2) to TRBJ1-2, with D hard to call. Germline V lookup: CDR1 LGHDT, CDR2 YNNKEL (reference sequence). CDR3 length equals 12 residues. V gave up 0 bases and J gave up 7 bases, with 6 bases separating them. This chain's CDR3 is CASSQEGSGYTF. The DNA of the CDR3 is TGTGCCAGCAGCCAAGAAGGGTCTGGCTACACCTTC.

This rearrangement joins TRBV27 to TRBJ2-7; no clear D gene. CDR1 MNHEY and CDR2 SMNVEV come from the germline V gene (reference sequence). The V gene lost 6 bases and the J gene lost 4 bases, with 22 bases spanning the gap. CDR3 length equals 16 residues. In DNA, the CDR3 is TGTGCCAGCAGCACCGGACGTAGTGCGGCTAGGTACGAGCAGTACTTC. Its translation: CASSTGRSAARYEQYF.

The chain links TRBV7-8 to TRBJ2-2; 7 bases line up with TRBD1. The germline gives CDR1 SGHVS, CDR2 FQNEAQ. CDR3 length equals 16 residues. With V trimmed by 0 bases and J by 0 bases, 1 base remained unmatched. CDR3 in amino acids: CASSLAGTANTGELFF. CDR3 in DNA: TGTGCCAGCAGCTTAGCCGGGACAGCGAACACCGGGGAGCTGTTTTTT.

The J gene is TRBJ1-1, the V gene TRBV18, with 9 bases aligning to TRBD1. The CDR3 runs 15 residues. The trim removed 3 bases at V and 3 bases at J, leaving 5 bases unmatched. CDR1 is KGHSH and CDR2 is LQKENI in the germline V gene. CDR3 sequence reads: CASSPGDRAYTEAFF. The CDR3 region has the DNA TGTGCCAGCTCACCCGGGGACAGGGCTTACACTGAAGCTTTCTTT. Combining the CDR3 with reference TRBV18 and TRBJ1-1 gives the whole variable domain NAGVMQNPRHLVRRRGQEARLRCSPMKGHSHVYWYRQLPEEGLKFMVYLQKENIIDESGMPKERFSAEFPKEGPSILRIQQVVRGDSAAYFCASSPGDRAYTEAFFGQGTRLTVV.

The gene calls are TRBV5-6 and TRBJ1-5, with D possibly being TRBD1 (6 bases). Trimming took 3 bases from V and 0 from J, leaving 13 bases between them. Germline V gives CDR1 SGHDT, CDR2 YYEEEE. CDR3 length equals 16 residues. CDR3 residues: CASSWGGLYSNQPQHF. The CDR3 nucleotides read TGTGCCAGCAGCTGGGGGGGCCTGTATAGCAATCAGCCCCAGCATTTT.

The chain has TRBV3-1 (or the pseudogene TRBV3-2) and TRBJ2-3, with TRBD2 identical over 11 bases. Germline assignment: CDR1 LGHDT and CDR2 YNNKEL (reference sequence). V was clipped by 4 bases and J by 2 bases; unmatched bases: 5. The CDR3 covers 16 residues. CDR3 protein: CASSPLAGGSTDTQYF. The CDR3 DNA reads TGTGCCAGCAGCCCCTTAGCGGGAGGGTCCACAGATACGCAGTATTTT.

The chain combines TRBV7-6 with TRBJ2-1; 8 nucleotides align to TRBD2. CDR1 SGHVS and CDR2 FNYEAQ come from the germline V gene. The length of the CDR3 is 17 residues. The V gene end was trimmed by 5 bases and the J gene end by 0 bases; junction bases not matched to a gene: 9. This chain's CDR3 is CASSPKLGTSSYNEQFF. CDR3 nucleotide sequence: TGTGCCAGCAGCCCCAAGTTAGGGACTAGCTCCTACAATGAGCAGTTCTTC.

This chain joins TRBV19 and TRBJ1-5; maybe TRBD1 (6 bases). The length of the CDR3 is 14 residues. Germline values: CDR1 LNHDA, CDR2 SQIVND (reference sequence). The CDR3 loop reads CASKDSIMNQPQHF. CDR3 nucleotides: TGTGCGAGCAAGGACAGTATTATGAATCAGCCCCAGCATTTT.

The V call is TRBV6-2 or TRBV6-3, the J call TRBJ2-3, with 13 bases aligning to TRBD2. With 5 bases clipped from V and 6 bases from J, the junction kept 17 bases outside the gene matches. Germline loops: CDR1 MNHEY, CDR2 SVGEGT. The CDR3 loop spans 19 amino acids. CDR3 nucleotides: TGTGCCAGCAGTCCATCACGAATACTAGCGGGGGGGCATGTGGATACGCAGTATTTT. Translating gives CASSPSRILAGGHVDTQYF.

CDR3 coding DNA: TGTGCCAGCAGCAGCACACGGGGGGCGATAGACACTGAAGCTTTCTTT. Amino acids: CASSSTRGAIDTEAFF. The J gene is TRBJ1-1, the V gene TRBV5-4, with D possibly being TRBD1 (6 bases). Trimming left V 4 bases short and J 3 bases short, with 19 bases between. Germline V gene data show CDR1 as SGHNT and CDR2 as YYREEE (reference sequence). The CDR3 contains 16 residues.